The 7 T cell receptor beta chains listed next were all sequenced from one sample in a study of blood T cell repertoires in COVID-19. Repertoires were generated with immunoSEQ multiplex PCR, while TCRdb's copy carries only in-frame clones and drops some. The sample consists of around 150,000 clones, around 80% of them appearing once. The sample was peripheral blood. The receptor source for this set is an elderly woman with acute or convalescent COVID-19.

This clone appeared a few times. The chain uses TRBV18 and TRBJ2-7, with TRBD1 as a possible D gene (6 bases). The CDR3 sequence is 12 residues long. V was trimmed by 3 bases and J by 6 bases, leaving 9 bases between them. Germline assignment: CDR1 KGHSH and CDR2 LQKENI. In nucleotides, the CDR3 is TGTGCCAGCTCACCTAACAGGGCCGAGCAGTACTTC. Translated, it gives CASSPNRAEQYF.

The chain links TRBV5-4 to TRBJ1-2, with 10 bases identical to TRBD1. J was trimmed by 8 bases and V by 3 bases; bases with no gene match: 10. The length of the CDR3 is 15 residues. Germline-derived CDR1 and CDR2 are SGHNT and YYREEE (reference sequence). The CDR3, as DNA: TGTGCCAGCAGCTATGGGGACAGGGGAGTCCTAGGCTACACCTTC. This codes for CASSYGDRGVLGYTF. The complete variable domain, with remaining parts taken from reference TRBV5-4 and TRBJ1-2, reads ETGVTQSPTHLIKTRGQQVTLRCSSQSGHNTVSWYQQALGQGPQFIFQYYREEENGRGNFPPRFSGLQFPNYSSELNVNALELDDSALYLCASSYGDRGVLGYTFGSGTRLTVV.

J is TRBJ2-2 and V is TRBV27; TRBD2 agrees at 8 bases. CDR1 is MNHEY and CDR2 is SMNVEV in the germline V gene (reference sequence). With 6 bases clipped from V and 4 bases from J, the junction kept 7 bases outside the gene matches. This CDR3 region has 15 residues. The CDR3 DNA is TGTGCCAGCAGGGCGGGAGGAATCTTCACCGGGGAGCTGTTTTTT. Amino acid sequence: CASRAGGIFTGELFF.

CDR3 sequence (DNA): TGTGCCAGCAGCTTCCAGGCCCAAGAGACCCAGTACTTC. This gives the protein CASSFQAQETQYF. V usage is TRBV5-5 and J usage is TRBJ2-5; unclear D gene. This CDR3 comprises 13 residues. The germline CDR1 and CDR2 sequences are SGHKS and YYEKEE (reference sequence). The ends were cut back, 2 bases at V and 1 base at J, with 6 bases in the middle.

This clone is a singleton in its sample. The rearrangement joins TRBV4-2 to TRBJ1-2; D perhaps matches TRBD1 (5 bases). The germline gives CDR1 LGHNA, CDR2 YNFKEQ. V gave up 0 bases and J gave up 7 bases, with 12 bases separating them. The CDR3 loop spans 14 amino acids. CDR3 coding DNA: TGTGCCAGCAGCCAAGACGAAGGGGTAGGTGGCTACACCTTC. Translating it yields CASSQDEGVGGYTF.

The chain joins TRBV7-9 to TRBJ2-5, with D possibly matching TRBD1 (7 bases). With 3 bases removed from V and 5 bases from J, the gap between germline ends came to 19 bases. The CDR3 totals 16 residues. Germline V gene data show CDR1 as SEHNR and CDR2 as FQNEAQ (reference sequence). DNA of the CDR3: TGTGCCAGCAGCTTCCCCCGACAGGGAGGACGGGAGACCCAGTACTTC. This sequence encodes CASSFPRQGGRETQYF.

The chain uses TRBV19 and TRBJ2-1; 7 positions match TRBD2. The CDR3 runs to 14 residues. After removal of 7 bases from V and 5 bases from J, the junction contained 8 bases not matched to a gene. Looked up from germline, CDR1 is LNHDA and CDR2 is SQIVND (reference sequence). CDR3 nucleotides: TGTGCCAGTAAGCTAGCGGTAATCGACAATGAGCAGTTCTTC. It specifies CASKLAVIDNEQFF.